This T cell receptor (beta chain) was recovered during a study of neoadjuvant anti-PD-1 for oral cavity cancer. Looking at the study overall: Nivolumab at 3 mg/kg was mostly given biweekly, three to four doses, pre-surgery. Findings of the study overall: Post-nivolumab, blood T cell clonality was significantly elevated in non-responders. TCR analyses covered only a few patients per response group.

Six replicates per PBMC sample, mostly from roughly 490 ng of genomic DNA. The repertoire was sequenced with immunoSEQ multiplex PCR; TCRdb's copy has only in-frame clones and lacks some. In the table there are roughly 9,600 clones, about 60% of which are singletons. Time point indicated: after neoadjuvant nivolumab, at surgical resection. Remarks on this clone: Its antigen is undetermined.

Trimming took off 6 bases at V and 4 bases at J, with 13 bases between the two ends. The CDR3 extends over 14 amino acids. Germline V gives CDR1 MNHEY, CDR2 SVGAGI. The sequence was obtained from a person aged 40 to 85 with oral cavity squamous cell carcinoma. The source material was PBMCs, sampled after nivolumab (anti-PD-1) treatment. The chain recombines TRBV6-5 with TRBJ1-5; D gene unclear. The CDR3 is CASSGLIGNQPQHF. The CDR3 nucleotides read TGTGCCAGCAGCGGACTTATCGGTAATCAGCCCCAGCATTTT.